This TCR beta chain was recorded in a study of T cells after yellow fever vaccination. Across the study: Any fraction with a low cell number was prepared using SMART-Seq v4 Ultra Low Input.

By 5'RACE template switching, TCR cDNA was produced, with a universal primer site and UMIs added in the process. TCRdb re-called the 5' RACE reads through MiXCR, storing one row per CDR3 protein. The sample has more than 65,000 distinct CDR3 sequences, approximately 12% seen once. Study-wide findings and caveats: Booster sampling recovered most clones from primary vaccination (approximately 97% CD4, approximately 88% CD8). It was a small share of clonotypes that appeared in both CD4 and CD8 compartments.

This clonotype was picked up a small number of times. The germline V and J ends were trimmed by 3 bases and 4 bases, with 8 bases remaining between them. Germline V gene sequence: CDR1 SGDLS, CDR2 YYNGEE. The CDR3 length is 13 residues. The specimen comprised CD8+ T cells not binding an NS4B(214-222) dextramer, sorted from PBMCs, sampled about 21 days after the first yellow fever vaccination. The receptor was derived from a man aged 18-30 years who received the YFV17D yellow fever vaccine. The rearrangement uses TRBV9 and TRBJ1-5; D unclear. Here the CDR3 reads CASSEIGNQPQHF. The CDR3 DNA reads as TGTGCCAGCAGCGAGATTGGGAATCAGCCCCAGCATTTT.